This T cell receptor beta chain was observed in a study of blood T cell repertoires in COVID-19. For the study at large: The cDNA or gDNA used as material had been derived from T cells, B-cell-depleted T cells, or PBMCs.

Per the authors' pipeline: Reference gene primer amplification gave nucleated cell count estimates. Sequenced by immunoSEQ multiplex PCR; TCRdb stores in-frame clones only, minus some. The D gene and trimming were derived from the DNA, and the V and J assignments and clone size from that table. The sample has 60,000 to 85,000 clones, about 86% seen once. Germline CDR1 and CDR2: SGHRS and YFSETQ. This CDR3 is built from 15 residues. V trimming: 2 bases; J trimming: 4 bases; junction bases outside the gene matches: 3. The sample was peripheral blood. The receptor was isolated from an elderly woman with active or convalescent COVID-19. The chain employs TRBV5-1 and TRBJ2-2; 9 nucleotides agree with TRBD2. The CDR3 loop is CASSFPRGGTGELFF. The CDR3, as DNA: TGCGCCAGCAGCTTCCCGCGGGGGGGCACCGGGGAGCTGTTTTTT.